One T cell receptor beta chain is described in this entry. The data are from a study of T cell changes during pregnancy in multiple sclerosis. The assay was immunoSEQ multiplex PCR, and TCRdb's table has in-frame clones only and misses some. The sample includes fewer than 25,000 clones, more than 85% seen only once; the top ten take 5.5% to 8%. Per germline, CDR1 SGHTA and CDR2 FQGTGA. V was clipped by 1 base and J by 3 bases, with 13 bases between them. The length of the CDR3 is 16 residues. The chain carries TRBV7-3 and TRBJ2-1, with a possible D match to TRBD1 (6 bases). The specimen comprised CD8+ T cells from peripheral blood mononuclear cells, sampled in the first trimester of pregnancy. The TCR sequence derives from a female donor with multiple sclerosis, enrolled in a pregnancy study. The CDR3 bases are TGTGCCAGCAGCTTAAGGGGGCTAGTAGGCTACAATGAGCAGTTCTTC. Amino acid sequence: CASSLRGLVGYNEQFF. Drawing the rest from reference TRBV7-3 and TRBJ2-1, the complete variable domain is GAGVSQTPSNKVTEKGKYVELRCDPISGHTALYWYRQSLGQGPEFLIYFQGTGAADDSGLPNDRFFAVRPEGSVSTLKIQRTERGDSAVYLCASSLRGLVGYNEQFFGPGTRLTVL.